These 26 T cell receptor beta chains came from one sample sequenced in a study of glioma-infiltrating T cells. TCR alpha and beta CDR3 regions were amplified from RNA using iRepertoire nested multiplex PCR. TCRdb fed the multiplex PCR reads into MiXCR, producing one record per CDR3 protein. The profile shows a few hundred thousand distinct CDR3 sequences, 41% of them singletons. Sequenced sample: glioma tissue, nonneoplastic brain tissue, or PBMCs (not recorded which). The receptors come from a human donor with low-grade glioma or glioblastoma, undergoing nonglioma brain surgery, or in good health (not recorded which).

The V gene is TRBV28, the J gene TRBJ2-5; 8 bases are shared with TRBD1. With V trimmed by 9 bases and J by 4 bases, 10 bases remained unmatched. Germline V lookup: CDR1 MDHEN, CDR2 SYDVKM. The CDR3 runs 14 residues. The CDR3 region is CASRRTGSTETQYF. DNA for the CDR3: TGTGCCAGTCGCCGGACAGGGAGCACAGAGACCCAGTACTTC.

This sequence joins TRBV20-1 and TRBJ2-3; the match to TRBD2 covers 7 bases. V was pared by 7 bases and J by 5 bases, with 9 bases of the junction left unmatched. Looked up from germline, CDR1 is DFQATT and CDR2 is SNEGSKA (reference sequence). The CDR3 is made up of 13 amino acids. The CDR3 DNA reads as TGCAGTGTCGACGGGAGGTCGGGAGATACGCAGTATTTT. It yields the protein CSVDGRSGDTQYF.

Details on this clonotype: A much larger clone differs by one base, so this may be a read error. V gene TRBV25-1 combines with J gene TRBJ2-7, with D perhaps given as TRBD1 or TRBD2 (5 bases each). CDR1 and CDR2 (germline): MGHDK, SYGVNS. This CDR3 region has 13 residues. The CDR3 nucleotides read TGTGCCAGCAAGAGGGGACCCTCCTACGAGGAGTACTTC. The encoded protein is CASKRGPSYEEYF.

The chain carries TRBV5-1 and TRBJ2-7; the match to TRBD2 covers 11 bases. The CDR3 covers 15 residues. Germline-derived CDR1 and CDR2 are SGHRS and YFSETQ. J lost 3 bases, V lost 4 bases, and 6 bases had no gene match. In DNA form, the CDR3 reads TGCGCCAGCAGCAGGGGACTAGCGGTAGACTACGAGCAGTACTTC. Translated, it gives CASSRGLAVDYEQYF. Filled out from reference TRBV5-1 and TRBJ2-7, the complete variable domain reads KAGVTQTPRYLIKTRGQQVTLSCSPISGHRSVSWYQQTPGQGLQFLFEYFSETQRNKGNFPGRFSGRQFSNSRSEMNVSTLELGDSALYLCASSRGLAVDYEQYFGPGTRLTVT.

The chain combines TRBV18 with TRBJ1-1, with D maybe TRBD1 (5 bases). The CDR3 is 16 amino acids. V dropped 3 bases and J dropped 0 bases, with 14 bases sitting between them. Germline V gene lookup returns CDR1 KGHSH and CDR2 LQKENI. CDR3 region: CASSPGQLPMNTEAFF. The CDR3, as DNA: TGTGCCAGCTCACCCGGACAACTCCCCATGAACACTGAAGCTTTCTTT.

This clonotype was counted between two and nine times. V is TRBV5-1 and J is TRBJ1-1; 9 bases agree with TRBD1. Germline CDR1 reads SGHRS; CDR2 reads YFSETQ. The ends lost 0 bases at V and 6 bases at J; junction bases unmatched: 6. CDR3 size: 15 residues. The CDR3 bases are TGCGCCAGCAGCTTGGCCCCGGACAGGGGCGCTGAAGCTTTCTTT. Protein sequence: CASSLAPDRGAEAFF.

This clonotype was seen many times. This chain uses TRBV28 with TRBJ1-5; 9 nucleotides align to TRBD1. CDR3 length: 15 residues. CDR1 and CDR2 from the germline V gene are MDHEN and SYDVKM. With V trimmed by 3 bases and J by 6 bases, 6 bases remained unmatched. The CDR3 loop reads CASSLGQGFRQPQHF. The DNA for the CDR3 is TGTGCCAGCAGTTTGGGACAGGGATTTCGTCAGCCCCAGCATTTT.

This clonotype was observed a handful of times. The chain links TRBV10-3 to TRBJ1-6; D gene uncertain. The CDR3 extends over 14 amino acids. V shed 7 bases and J shed 6 bases, with 13 bases lying between them. Germline CDR1 is ENHRY and CDR2 is SYGVKD. CDR3 DNA sequence: TGTGCCATCAAATCAGAGCCCCCTAATTCACCCCTCCACTTT. Encoded protein: CAIKSEPPNSPLHF.

In this sample, this clonotype turned up a few times. The chain is built from TRBV7-9 and TRBJ1-2, with D perhaps matching TRBD1 (5 bases). This CDR3 contains 14 residues. The germline V gene has CDR1 SEHNR and CDR2 FQNEAQ (reference sequence). Trimming shortened V by 4 bases and J by 7 bases, and 16 bases separated the two germline ends. In nucleotides, the CDR3 is TGTGCCAGCAGCTCCGGGACGACCGAACCTGGCTACACCTTC. It codes for CASSSGTTEPGYTF.

This clonotype has a handful of counts. This chain uses TRBV19 with TRBJ1-1; no definite D call. This CDR3 is built from 15 residues. V lost 2 bases to trimming and J lost 8 bases, with 18 bases between them. Germline V gene data show CDR1 as LNHDA and CDR2 as SQIVND (reference sequence). The CDR3 region has the DNA TGTGCCAGTAGTATAATGTTTTTTCCGGAGTCCGAAGCTTTCTTT. Amino acid sequence: CASSIMFFPESEAFF.

For the CDR3, the DNA is TGTGCCAGCAGCCAAGTCCCAACCGGGACTTGGGCCCCAGATACGCAGTATTTT. Amino acid sequence: CASSQVPTGTWAPDTQYF. The chain has TRBV4-2 and TRBJ2-3; perhaps TRBD2 as D (6 bases). Germline V gene lookup returns CDR1 LGHNA and CDR2 YNFKEQ. V was trimmed by 1 base and J by 4 bases, leaving 21 bases between them. The CDR3 runs 18 residues.

The chain links TRBV4-1 to TRBJ1-3; the match to TRBD1 covers 9 bases. J lost 4 bases, V lost 4 bases, and 8 bases had no gene match. The CDR3 is made up of 16 amino acids. Germline CDR1 is MGHRA and CDR2 is YSYEKL. CDR3: CASSRTQGALGNTIYF. CDR3 coding DNA: TGCGCCAGCAGCCGAACACAGGGGGCTCTCGGAAACACCATATATTTT.

This clonotype was recorded many times. This rearrangement joins TRBV19 to TRBJ1-5, with unresolved D. The CDR3 extends over 13 amino acids. The V end lost 3 bases, the J end lost 8 bases, and 11 bases lay between the germline ends. CDR1 and CDR2 (germline): LNHDA, SQIVND (reference sequence). This chain's CDR3 is CASSMNNGEPQHF. The CDR3, as DNA: TGTGCCAGTAGTATGAATAACGGAGAGCCCCAGCATTTT.

CDR3 sequence (DNA): TGCAGTGCTAGAGGGGGTTCCTACAATGAGCAGTTCTTC. Encoded protein: CSARGGSYNEQFF. This rearrangement joins TRBV20-1 to TRBJ2-1; unclear D gene. The CDR3 consists of 13 residues. Germline CDR1 and CDR2: DFQATT and SNEGSKA (reference sequence). V was pared by 1 base and J by 1 base, with 5 bases between.

This clonotype was detected only once. Germline and junction disagree at one end, which may indicate a read error. V gene TRBV24-1 combines with J gene TRBJ2-6; D might be TRBD2 (5 bases). This CDR3 region has 15 residues. CDR1 KGHDR and CDR2 SFDVKD come from the germline V gene. The CDR3 nucleotides read TGTTCCACCAGTGATAGCGCCTCTGGGGCCAACGTCCTGACTTTC. It yields the protein CSTSDSASGANVLTF.

This chain links TRBV4-1 with TRBJ1-1, with 9 bases matching TRBD1. V was pared by 2 bases and J by 4 bases, with 5 bases of the junction left unmatched. Germline CDR1 and CDR2: MGHRA and YSYEKL. The CDR3 is made up of 15 amino acids. The CDR3 bases are TGCGCCAGCAGCCAATCCGGGACAGGGATCACTGAAGCTTTCTTT. Translated, it gives CASSQSGTGITEAFF.

This sequence joins TRBV5-1 and TRBJ1-2; 8 bases match TRBD1. Germline-derived CDR1 and CDR2 are SGHRS and YFSETQ. V was clipped by 1 base and J by 6 bases; unmatched bases: 8. CDR3 length: 15 residues. The CDR3 DNA sequence: TGCGCCAGCAGCTTGTTATGGGCAGGGGGCGATGGCTACACCTTC. Protein product: CASSLLWAGGDGYTF.

The V and J genes are TRBV24-1 and TRBJ2-6; unclear D gene. This CDR3 contains 16 residues. From germline, CDR1 is KGHDR and CDR2 SFDVKD. V lost 2 bases and J 0 bases, leaving 7 bases between the germline ends. As DNA, the CDR3 is TGTGCCACCAGTGATTATAGGACCTCTGGGGCCAACGTCCTGACTTTC. Translated, it gives CATSDYRTSGANVLTF.

Regarding this clonotype: An end of the junction differs from the germline gene, which may be a read error. J is TRBJ2-1 and V is TRBV28; 9 nucleotides match TRBD2. In germline, CDR1 is MDHEN, CDR2 SYDVKM. CDR3 length equals 18 residues. CDR3 DNA sequence: TGTGCCAGCAGTTTAAGGGTCGCGGGAGGGTTCCCCTACAGTGAGCAGTTCTTC. Amino acid sequence: CASSLRVAGGFPYSEQFF. Variable domain in full (rest from reference TRBV28 and TRBJ2-1): DVKVTQSSRYLVKRTGEKVFLECVQDMDHENMFWYRQDPGLGLRLIYFSYDVKMKEKGDIPEGYSVSREKKERFSLILESASTNQTSMYLCASSLRVAGGFPYSEQFFGPGTRLTVL.

V usage is TRBV5-4 and J usage is TRBJ1-3; TRBD1 matches 8 bases. V lost 2 bases to trimming and J lost 3 bases; unmatched junction nucleotides: 13. The CDR3 totals 18 residues. Looked up from germline, CDR1 is SGHNT and CDR2 is YYREEE (reference sequence). For the CDR3, the DNA is TGTGCCAGCAGCTTAGATTCCAGGGGGCGCCCAGATGGAAACACCATATATTTT. Its protein is CASSLDSRGRPDGNTIYF. The full variable domain, in which reference TRBV5-4 and TRBJ1-3 provide the parts outside the CDR3, is ETGVTQSPTHLIKTRGQQVTLRCSSQSGHNTVSWYQQALGQGPQFIFQYYREEENGRGNFPPRFSGLQFPNYSSELNVNALELDDSALYLCASSLDSRGRPDGNTIYFGEGSWLTVV.

The V gene is TRBV19, the J gene TRBJ2-3; the match to TRBD1 covers 10 bases. CDR1 is LNHDA, CDR2 SQIVND, per germline (reference sequence). The CDR3 extends over 14 amino acids. Trimming at V came to 6 bases and at J to 3 bases, leaving 3 bases not matched to a gene. The CDR3 DNA is TGTGCCAGTAGACGGGGACAGGGGACAGATACGCAGTATTTT. Protein sequence: CASRRGQGTDTQYF.

The table lists this clonotype with many counts. The chain has TRBV28 and TRBJ1-2; D unclear. The CDR3 is 13 residues long. V lost 2 bases, J lost 1 base, and 5 bases lay in between. From germline, CDR1 is MDHEN and CDR2 SYDVKM. The DNA for the CDR3 is TGTGCCAGCAGTTTAGGGATTAACTATGGCTACACCTTC. This encodes CASSLGINYGYTF.

The chain couples TRBV7-3 to TRBJ2-1; 9 bases line up with TRBD1. Germline V gene lookup returns CDR1 SGHTA and CDR2 FQGTGA. With 9 bases clipped from V and 7 bases from J, the junction kept 10 bases outside the gene matches. CDR3 length equals 14 residues. The CDR3 bases are TGTGCCAGTAGTATGGGACAGGGTAAAAATGAGCAGTTCTTC. Residues: CASSMGQGKNEQFF. The variable domain in full, with the rest retrieved from reference TRBV7-3 and TRBJ2-1, is GAGVSQTPSNKVTEKGKYVELRCDPISGHTALYWYRQSLGQGPEFLIYFQGTGAADDSGLPNDRFFAVRPEGSVSTLKIQRTERGDSAVYLCASSMGQGKNEQFFGPGTRLTVL.

A note on this clonotype: A read error is likely, as this CDR3 ends without the conserved phenylalanine or tryptophan. V is TRBV7-2 and J is TRBJ1-6; 9 bases agree with TRBD1. Germline V gene sequence: CDR1 SGHTA, CDR2 FQGNSA. The CDR3 sequence is 15 residues long. With 5 bases clipped from V and 7 bases from J, the junction kept 6 bases outside the gene matches. CDR3 residues: CASSLGGQGNSPLHL. The CDR3 DNA reads TGTGCCAGCAGCCTCGGGGGACAGGGAAATTCACCCCTCCACCTT.

As for this clonotype: One end of the junction fails to match germline, which may point to a read error. This chain links TRBV28 with TRBJ2-1; TRBD1 aligns across 7 bases. The CDR3 is 16 residues long. The germline gives CDR1 MDHEN, CDR2 SYDVKM. CDR3 protein: CASSAGGLDSYNEQLF. The CDR3 nucleotides read TGTGCCAGCAGTGCAGGGGGTTTAGACTCCTACAATGAGCAGCTCTTC.

Details on this clonotype: A junction end diverges from the germline sequence, so it may reflect a read error. This sequence joins TRBV27 and TRBJ2-1, with TRBD2 as a possible D gene (6 bases). The CDR3 loop spans 16 amino acids. The germline V gene encodes CDR1 MNHEY and CDR2 SMNVEV (reference sequence). CDR3: CASSLSIAVGYNERFF. The CDR3 bases are TGTGCCAGCAGTTTATCGATAGCGGTCGGGTACAATGAGCGGTTCTTC.